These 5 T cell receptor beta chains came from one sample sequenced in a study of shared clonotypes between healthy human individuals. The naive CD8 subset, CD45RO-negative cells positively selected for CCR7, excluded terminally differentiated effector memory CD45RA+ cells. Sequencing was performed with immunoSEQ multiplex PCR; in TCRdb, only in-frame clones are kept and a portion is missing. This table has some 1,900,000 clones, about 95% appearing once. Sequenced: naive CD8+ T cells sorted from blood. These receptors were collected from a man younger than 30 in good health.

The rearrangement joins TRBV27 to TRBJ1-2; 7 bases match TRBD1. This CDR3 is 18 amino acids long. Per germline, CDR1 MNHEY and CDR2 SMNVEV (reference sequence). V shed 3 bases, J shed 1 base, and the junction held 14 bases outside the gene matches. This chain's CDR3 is CASSFPHFVGQSNYGYTF. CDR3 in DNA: TGTGCCAGCAGTTTCCCTCACTTCGTGGGACAGAGTAACTATGGCTACACCTTC.

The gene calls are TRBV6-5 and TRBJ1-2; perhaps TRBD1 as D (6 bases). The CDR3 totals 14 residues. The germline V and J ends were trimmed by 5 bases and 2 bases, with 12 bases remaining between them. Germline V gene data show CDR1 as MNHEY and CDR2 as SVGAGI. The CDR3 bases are TGTGCCAGCAGTATCCGAGGGGGGAACTATGGCTACACCTTC. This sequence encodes CASSIRGGNYGYTF.

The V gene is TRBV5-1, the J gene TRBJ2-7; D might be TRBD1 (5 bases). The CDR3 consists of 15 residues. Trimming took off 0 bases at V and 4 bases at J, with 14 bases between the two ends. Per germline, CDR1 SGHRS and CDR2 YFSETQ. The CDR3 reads CASSLGAGIVYEQYF. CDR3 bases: TGCGCCAGCAGCTTGGGGGCAGGGATTGTATACGAGCAGTACTTC.

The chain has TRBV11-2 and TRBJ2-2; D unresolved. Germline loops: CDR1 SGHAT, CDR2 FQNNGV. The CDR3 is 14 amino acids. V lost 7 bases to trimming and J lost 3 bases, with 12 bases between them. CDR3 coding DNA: TGTGCCAGCACCGCCGGCCCCTACACCGGGGAGCTGTTTTTT. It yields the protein CASTAGPYTGELFF. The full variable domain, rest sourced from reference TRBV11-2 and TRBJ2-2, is EAGVAQSPRYKIIEKRQSVAFWCNPISGHATLYWYQQILGQGPKLLIQFQNNGVVDDSQLPKDRFSAERLKGVDSTLKIQPAKLEDSAVYLCASTAGPYTGELFFGEGSRLTVL.

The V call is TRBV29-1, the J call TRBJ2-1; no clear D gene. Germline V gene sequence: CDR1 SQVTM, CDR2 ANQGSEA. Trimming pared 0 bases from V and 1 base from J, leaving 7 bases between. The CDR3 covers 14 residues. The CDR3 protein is CSVEEGRSYNEQFF. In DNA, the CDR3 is TGCAGCGTTGAAGAGGGAAGGTCCTACAATGAGCAGTTCTTC.